This T cell receptor (beta chain) was sequenced during a study of blood T cells in healthy people across ages. With a J-beta primer mix and a sample-barcoded 5' primer, a second PCR ran about 7 to 12 cycles. MiXCR was run by TCRdb on the 5' RACE reads, yielding one entry per CDR3 protein. The sample has roughly 800,000 distinct CDR3 sequences; 20% to 30% are singletons. The CDR3 totals 14 residues. Looked up from germline, CDR1 is LGHDT and CDR2 is YNNKEL (reference sequence). V lost 1 base, J lost 7 bases, and 4 bases stayed unmatched. The total RNA that was extracted per sample amounted to at least 5 micrograms. Separately, the same data were catalogued under a study of T cells of mothers and their children. From that study: Donors were three healthy Caucasian mothers and their six children. Related mother-child pairs shared marginally more repertoire than unrelated pairs, though not significantly.

Material: blood. This sequence originates from a boy between 5 and 17 years old in good health. The chain is built from TRBV3-1 and TRBJ1-2; 9 positions match TRBD1. Written as DNA, the CDR3 is TGTGCCAGCAGCCAAGCGTCGACAGGGGGTGGCTACACCTTC. As protein: CASSQASTGGGYTF.